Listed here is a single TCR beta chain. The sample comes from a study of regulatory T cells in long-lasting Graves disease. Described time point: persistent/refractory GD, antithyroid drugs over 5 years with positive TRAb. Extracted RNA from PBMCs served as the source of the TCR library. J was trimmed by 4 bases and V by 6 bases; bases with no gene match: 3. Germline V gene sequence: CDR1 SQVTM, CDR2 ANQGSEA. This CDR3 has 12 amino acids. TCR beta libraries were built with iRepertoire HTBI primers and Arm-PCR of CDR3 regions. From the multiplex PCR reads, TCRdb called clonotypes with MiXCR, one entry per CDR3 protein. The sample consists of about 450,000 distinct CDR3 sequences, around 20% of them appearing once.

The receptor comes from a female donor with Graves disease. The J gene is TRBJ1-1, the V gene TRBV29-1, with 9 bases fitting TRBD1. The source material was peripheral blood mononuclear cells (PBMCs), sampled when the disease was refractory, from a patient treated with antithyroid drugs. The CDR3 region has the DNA TGCAGCGTGCGGACAGGGGTCACTGAAGCTTTCTTT. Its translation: CSVRTGVTEAFF.